The subject of this entry is one T cell receptor beta chain. This clone showed up many times. Its specific antigen is unknown. A junction boundary mismatches the germline segment, possibly from a read error. The read terminates 3 residues before the CDR3 end, so the remaining end is supplied by the germline J gene. This entry is derived from a study of T cell clonality in common variable immunodeficiency (dated by TCRdb to the mid-2010s). Points the paper makes about the study in general: Fewer deletions and N-nucleotide insertions were reportedly observed in CVID TCRbeta sequences, and highly modified clones with 13 or more V deletions were reportedly absent from CVID TCRbeta sequences. Although equal DNA input was used, an average of approximately 82,000 unique sequences per sample was obtained for controls, compared with about 29,000 for CVID samples. Healthy controls shared more TCRbeta clones with each other than CVID subjects shared among themselves (p < 0.0001). According to the authors, finding the cause of the higher clonality in CVID would require sequencing the repertoires of T cell subpopulations. TCRbeta clonality was higher in CVID subjects than in healthy controls (t-test p = 0.018), and the increase was most characteristic of about a third of subjects. Patient heterogeneity within the CVID cohort put limits on correlating repertoire features with clinical complications.

Most CVID patients and most healthy controls were of Caucasian heritage. Heparinized peripheral whole blood samples of roughly 5 to 8 ml were obtained from each donor. Genomic DNA from adults with common variable immune deficiency (CVID) and from healthy adult controls was used for sequencing of TCRbeta CDR3 repertoires. A total of 22 healthy adult volunteers (about twelve female and around 10 male; age range roughly 20 to 66 years, mean age approximately 35) were included in the control group. Diluted blood was subjected to density centrifugation over Hypaque 1077 or Ficoll-Paque for isolation of peripheral blood mononuclear cells. Unsorted mononuclear cells served as the source of genomic DNA, which was extracted either by Qiagen column purification or by a centrifugation-based method. The germline V gene provides CDR1 ENHRY and CDR2 SYGVKD. The CDR3 contains 14 residues, cysteine and phenylalanine counted. The DNA has 33 bases, all within the CDR3, and is read from base 1.

For sequencing, equivalent amounts of genomic DNA were input from CVID and control samples. For every sample, a 60 bp segment covering the rearranged TCRbeta CDR3 region was amplified and then sequenced. TCRbeta amplification used the immunoSEQ assay, a bias-corrected multiplex PCR with high-throughput sequencing. The authors' analysis ran thus. Every unique nucleotide sequence counted as a clone and was annotated with V, D and J genes, copy number and frequency. Sequences were labeled productive if in frame, and non-productive if out of frame or containing stop codons. Clonality was calculated from Shannon's entropy as previously described. Mean CDR3 Kyte-Doolittle hydropathy was derived from the predicted amino acid sequences of productive clones. Hierarchical clustering of scaled V gene usage was performed with the R hclust function using Manhattan distance and complete linkage. Sharing of clones by CDR3 amino acid sequence was evaluated by resampling 12 repertoires per group over 100 rounds. The repertoires were searched for about 68 published EBV-specific TCRbeta sequences and some 250 published CMV-specific TCRbeta sequences. A couple of CVID samples that yielded fewer than 10,000 sequences were excluded from the analysis, so roughly 40 CVID repertoires were retained. In its TCRdb copy, this immuneACCESS table keeps in-frame sequences only and misses some clones. Where compared with another copy, unresolved V genes explain less than half of these, and the others have no known cause. V and J calls and clone size come straight from that table; D and trimming were deduced from the DNA. The table gives roughly 34,000 clones for this sample, with none occurring only once. The ten largest account for roughly 3% of the sample.

Sequenced input: peripheral blood mononuclear cells. This TCR derives from a person between 18 and 75 years old in good health. Rearrangement joined TRBV10-3 to TRBJ2-3; no D gene call is confident. CDR3 bases read: TGTGCCATCAGTGAGATGCTAGGCACGGATACG. Its product reads: CAISEMLGTDT. The complete CDR3 reads CAISEMLGTDTQYF.